The rows below give T cell receptor beta chains drawn from one sample of a study of shared clonotypes between healthy human individuals. Sequenced by immunoSEQ multiplex PCR; TCRdb stores in-frame clones only, minus some. The sample records around 2.5 million clones, 93% being singletons. Sequencing input: naive CD4+ T cells from PBMCs. The receptors derive from a man between 18 and 35 years old in good health. Some clones in this sample may be carry-over from other donors' samples. Each CDR3 is given with its conserved first and last residue. Each record gives: J gene, clone size, D gene, V gene, CDR3 protein, CDR3 DNA. A D gene is named only where the DNA matches it firmly. Clone sizes are given selectively: once, few, many, or a class where the clone is expanded.

j_gene: TRBJ2-3
abundance: NA
d_gene: TRBD2
v_gene: TRBV2
CDR3aa: CASSAYPLTSESTDTQYF
CDR3nt: TGTGCCAGCAGTGCTTACCCACTGACTAGCGAGAGCACAGATACGCAGTATTTT

j_gene: TRBJ2-1
abundance: NA
d_gene: TRBD1
v_gene: TRBV27
CDR3aa: CAIAYRGAVLNEQFF
CDR3nt: TGTGCCATCGCGTACAGGGGGGCAGTTCTTAATGAGCAGTTCTTC

j_gene: TRBJ2-3
abundance: NA
d_gene: NA
v_gene: TRBV7-2
CDR3aa: CASSLGLSGSDTQYF
CDR3nt: TGTGCCAGCAGCTTAGGCTTGTCTGGGTCAGATACGCAGTATTTT

j_gene: TRBJ2-7
abundance: NA
d_gene: TRBD2
v_gene: TRBV28
CDR3aa: CASSFSRTSGSYEQYF
CDR3nt: TGTGCCAGCAGTTTCTCTCGGACTAGCGGAAGCTACGAGCAGTACTTC

j_gene: TRBJ2-3
abundance: few
d_gene: NA
v_gene: TRBV18
CDR3aa: CASSPPSTDTQYF
CDR3nt: TGTGCCAGCTCACCCCCGAGCACAGATACGCAGTATTTT

j_gene: TRBJ2-5
abundance: NA
d_gene: NA
v_gene: TRBV18
CDR3aa: CASSGGVQETQYF
CDR3nt: TGTGCCAGCTCAGGGGGAGTTCAAGAGACCCAGTACTTC

j_gene: TRBJ2-3
abundance: NA
d_gene: NA
v_gene: TRBV5-4
CDR3aa: CASSWGGGQSADTQYF
CDR3nt: TGTGCCAGCAGCTGGGGAGGAGGACAGAGCGCAGATACGCAGTATTTT

j_gene: TRBJ1-2
abundance: NA
d_gene: NA
v_gene: TRBV18
CDR3aa: CASSPPHRYGYTF
CDR3nt: TGTGCCAGCTCACCCCCCCATCGCTATGGCTACACCTTC

j_gene: TRBJ1-6
abundance: NA
d_gene: NA
v_gene: TRBV5-1
CDR3aa: CASSFDVSPLHF
CDR3nt: TGCGCCAGCAGCTTTGATGTTTCACCCCTCCACTTT

j_gene: TRBJ2-7
abundance: NA
d_gene: NA
v_gene: TRBV5-4
CDR3aa: CASSPRPPSGEQYF
CDR3nt: TGTGCCAGCAGCCCTAGGCCCCCTTCGGGTGAGCAGTACTTC

j_gene: TRBJ1-5
abundance: NA
d_gene: TRBD1
v_gene: TRBV18
CDR3aa: CASSPQTGGNQPQHF
CDR3nt: TGTGCCAGCTCACCCCAGACAGGGGGGAATCAGCCCCAGCATTTT

j_gene: TRBJ1-5
abundance: NA
d_gene: TRBD1
v_gene: TRBV7-2
CDR3aa: CASSTGTGLGQPQHF
CDR3nt: TGTGCCAGCAGCACAGGGACAGGCCTCGGTCAGCCCCAGCATTTT

j_gene: TRBJ1-1
abundance: NA
d_gene: TRBD1
v_gene: TRBV7-2
CDR3aa: CASSPQGGEEAFF
CDR3nt: TGTGCCAGCAGCCCTCAGGGGGGTGAGGAAGCTTTCTTT

j_gene: TRBJ1-4
abundance: once
d_gene: NA
v_gene: TRBV7-9
CDR3aa: CASSPGGSLNEKLFF
CDR3nt: TGTGCCAGCAGCCCGGGCGGGTCCTTGAATGAAAAACTGTTTTTT

j_gene: TRBJ2-5
abundance: NA
d_gene: NA
v_gene: TRBV7-9
CDR3aa: CASSFSVKTQYF
CDR3nt: TGTGCCAGCAGCTTCAGTGTAAAGACCCAGTACTTC

j_gene: TRBJ2-5
abundance: NA
d_gene: NA
v_gene: TRBV5-1
CDR3aa: CASSLGYRETQYF
CDR3nt: TGCGCCAGCAGCTTGGGGTACCGAGAGACCCAGTACTTC

j_gene: TRBJ2-5
abundance: NA
d_gene: NA
v_gene: TRBV6-5
CDR3aa: CASRTQVRGTQYF
CDR3nt: TGTGCCAGCAGGACTCAGGTGAGAGGGACCCAGTACTTC

j_gene: TRBJ1-2
abundance: NA
d_gene: NA
v_gene: TRBV6-4
CDR3aa: CASSLGEESGYGYTF
CDR3nt: TGTGCCAGCAGCTTGGGTGAGGAGTCAGGATATGGCTACACCTTC

j_gene: TRBJ2-5
abundance: once
d_gene: NA
v_gene: TRBV5-1
CDR3aa: CASSLEGTQYF
CDR3nt: TGCGCCAGCAGCTTGGAGGGAACCCAGTACTTC

j_gene: TRBJ2-3
abundance: NA
d_gene: TRBD1
v_gene: TRBV6-5
CDR3aa: CASSYLRQGNTQYF
CDR3nt: TGTGCCAGCAGTTACTTGAGACAGGGGAATACGCAGTATTTT

j_gene: TRBJ2-7
abundance: NA
d_gene: NA
v_gene: TRBV28
CDR3aa: CASSFDREQYF
CDR3nt: TGTGCCAGCAGTTTCGACAGAGAGCAGTACTTC

j_gene: TRBJ1-2
abundance: NA
d_gene: NA
v_gene: TRBV28
CDR3aa: CASSLASNYGYTF
CDR3nt: TGTGCCAGCAGTTTAGCCAGCAACTATGGCTACACCTTC

j_gene: TRBJ2-2
abundance: NA
d_gene: TRBD1
v_gene: TRBV30
CDR3aa: CAWTGGLSNTGELFF
CDR3nt: TGTGCCTGGACAGGGGGTCTATCGAACACCGGGGAGCTGTTTTTT

j_gene: TRBJ1-2
abundance: NA
d_gene: NA
v_gene: TRBV18
CDR3aa: CASSPLDANYGYTF
CDR3nt: TGTGCCAGCTCACCTTTGGACGCTAACTATGGCTACACCTTC

j_gene: TRBJ2-7
abundance: NA
d_gene: NA
v_gene: TRBV7-5
CDR3aa: CARSLNRELEQYF
CDR3nt: TGTGCCAGAAGCTTAAACAGGGAACTCGAGCAGTACTTC

j_gene: TRBJ2-4
abundance: NA
d_gene: TRBD1
v_gene: TRBV7-9
CDR3aa: CASSLASPGQAAKNIQYF
CDR3nt: TGTGCCAGCAGCTTAGCGTCCCCGGGACAGGCTGCCAAAAACATTCAGTACTTC

j_gene: TRBJ2-1
abundance: NA
d_gene: TRBD2
v_gene: TRBV9
CDR3aa: CATSTSGTYNEQFF
CDR3nt: TGTGCCACCTCGACTAGCGGGACCTACAATGAGCAGTTCTTC

j_gene: TRBJ2-7
abundance: NA
d_gene: NA
v_gene: TRBV18
CDR3aa: CASSPLSGIRRYEQYF
CDR3nt: TGTGCCAGCTCACCACTCTCCGGGATCCGCCGCTACGAGCAGTACTTC